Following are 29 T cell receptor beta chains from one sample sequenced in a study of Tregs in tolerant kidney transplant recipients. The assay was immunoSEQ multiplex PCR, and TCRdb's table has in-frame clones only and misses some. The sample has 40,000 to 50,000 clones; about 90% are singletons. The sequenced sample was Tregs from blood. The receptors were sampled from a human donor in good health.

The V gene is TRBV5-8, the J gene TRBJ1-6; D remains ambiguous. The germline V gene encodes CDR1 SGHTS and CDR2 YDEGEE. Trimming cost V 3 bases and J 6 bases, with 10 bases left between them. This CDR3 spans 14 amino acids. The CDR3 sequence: CASSYIGSNSPLHF. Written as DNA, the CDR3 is TGTGCCAGCAGCTACATAGGTAGTAATTCACCCCTCCACTTT.

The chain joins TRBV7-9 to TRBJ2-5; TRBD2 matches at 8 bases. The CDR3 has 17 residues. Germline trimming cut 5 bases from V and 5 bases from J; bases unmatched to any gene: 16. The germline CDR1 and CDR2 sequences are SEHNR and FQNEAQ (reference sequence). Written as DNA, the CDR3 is TGTGCCAGCAGCCACCTCCCCGTCAGCGGGAGAGGGGAGACCCAGTACTTC. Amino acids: CASSHLPVSGRGETQYF.

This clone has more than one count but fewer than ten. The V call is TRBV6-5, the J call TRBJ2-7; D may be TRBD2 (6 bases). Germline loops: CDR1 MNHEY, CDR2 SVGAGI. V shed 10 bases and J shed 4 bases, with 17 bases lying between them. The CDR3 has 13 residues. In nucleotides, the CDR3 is TGTGCCACCACCCAGGGACTGCTTTACGAGCAGTACTTC. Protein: CATTQGLLYEQYF.

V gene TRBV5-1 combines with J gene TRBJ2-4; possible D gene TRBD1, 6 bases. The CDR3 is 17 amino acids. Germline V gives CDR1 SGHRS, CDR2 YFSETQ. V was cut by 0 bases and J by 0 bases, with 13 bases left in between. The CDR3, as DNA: TGCGCCAGCAGCTTGGGCCGGACAGAACTAGCCAAAAACATTCAGTACTTC. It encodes CASSLGRTELAKNIQYF.

The CDR3 bases are TGTGCCAGCAGCCTCGGACAGATCGCAACTAATGAAAAACTGTTTTTT. It encodes CASSLGQIATNEKLFF. The chain recombines TRBV9 with TRBJ1-4; D might be TRBD1 (6 bases). V lost 4 bases, J lost 0 bases, and 13 bases lay in between. Germline loops: CDR1 SGDLS, CDR2 YYNGEE. The CDR3 length is 16 residues.

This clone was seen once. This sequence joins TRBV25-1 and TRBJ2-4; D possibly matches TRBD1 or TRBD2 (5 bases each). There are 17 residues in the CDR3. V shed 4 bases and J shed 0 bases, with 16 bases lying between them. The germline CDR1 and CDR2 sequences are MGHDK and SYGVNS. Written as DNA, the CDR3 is TGTGCCAGCAGTGCCCAGAACCGGGACCTAGCCAAAAACATTCAGTACTTC. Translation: CASSAQNRDLAKNIQYF. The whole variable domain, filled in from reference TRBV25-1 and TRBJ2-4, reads EADIYQTPRYLVIGTGKKITLECSQTMGHDKMYWYQQDPGMELHLIHYSYGVNSTEKGDLSSESTVSRIRTEHFPLTLESARPSHTSQYLCASSAQNRDLAKNIQYFGAGTRLSVL.

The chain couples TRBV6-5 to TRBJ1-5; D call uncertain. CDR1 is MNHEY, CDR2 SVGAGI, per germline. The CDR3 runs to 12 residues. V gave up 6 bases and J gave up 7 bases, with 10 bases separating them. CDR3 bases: TGTGCCAGCAGCAACAGAGGACAGCCCCAGCATTTT. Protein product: CASSNRGQPQHF.

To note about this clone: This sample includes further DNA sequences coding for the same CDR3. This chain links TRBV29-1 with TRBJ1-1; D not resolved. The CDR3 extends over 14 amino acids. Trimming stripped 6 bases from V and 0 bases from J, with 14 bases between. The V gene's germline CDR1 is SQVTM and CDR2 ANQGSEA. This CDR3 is CSVTARSMNTEAFF. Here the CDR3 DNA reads TGCAGCGTGACCGCCAGGAGCATGAACACTGAAGCTTTCTTT.

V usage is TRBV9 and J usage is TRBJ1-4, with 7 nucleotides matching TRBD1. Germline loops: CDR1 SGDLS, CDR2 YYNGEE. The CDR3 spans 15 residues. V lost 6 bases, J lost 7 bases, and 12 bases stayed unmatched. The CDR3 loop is CASNAFRGDGEKLFF. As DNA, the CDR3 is TGTGCCAGCAACGCATTCAGGGGGGATGGTGAAAAACTGTTTTTT.

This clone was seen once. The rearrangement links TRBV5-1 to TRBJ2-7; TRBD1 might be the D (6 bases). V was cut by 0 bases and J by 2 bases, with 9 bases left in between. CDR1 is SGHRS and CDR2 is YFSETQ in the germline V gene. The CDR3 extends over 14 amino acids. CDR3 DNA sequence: TGCGCCAGCAGCTTGGCAGGGGAGACCTACGAGCAGTACTTC. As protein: CASSLAGETYEQYF.

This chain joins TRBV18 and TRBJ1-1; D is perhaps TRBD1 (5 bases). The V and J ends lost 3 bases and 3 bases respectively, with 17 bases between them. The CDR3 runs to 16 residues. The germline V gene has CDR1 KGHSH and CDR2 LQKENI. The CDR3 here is CASSPGTHSGDTEAFF. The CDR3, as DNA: TGTGCCAGCTCACCCGGGACCCACAGCGGGGACACTGAAGCTTTCTTT.

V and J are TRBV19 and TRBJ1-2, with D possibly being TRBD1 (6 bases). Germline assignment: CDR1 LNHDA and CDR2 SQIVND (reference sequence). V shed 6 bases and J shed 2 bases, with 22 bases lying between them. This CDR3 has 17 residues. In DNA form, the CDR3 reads TGTGCCAGTAGAACCTTCCACCGGGACCAGGGGAACTATGGCTACACCTTC. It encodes CASRTFHRDQGNYGYTF.

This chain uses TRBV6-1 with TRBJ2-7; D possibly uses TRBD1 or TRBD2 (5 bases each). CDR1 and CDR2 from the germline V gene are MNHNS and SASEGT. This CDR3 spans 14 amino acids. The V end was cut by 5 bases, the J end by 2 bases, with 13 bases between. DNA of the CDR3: TGTGCCAGCAGTCTTGGGACGGGAACCTACGAGCAGTACTTC. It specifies CASSLGTGTYEQYF.

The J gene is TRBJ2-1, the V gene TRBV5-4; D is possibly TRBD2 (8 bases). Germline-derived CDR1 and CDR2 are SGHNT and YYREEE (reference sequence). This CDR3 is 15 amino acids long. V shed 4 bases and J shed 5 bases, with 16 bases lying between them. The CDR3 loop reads CASSRGGQRDNEQFF. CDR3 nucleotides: TGTGCCAGCAGCCGGGGGGGACAGCGTGACAATGAGCAGTTCTTC.

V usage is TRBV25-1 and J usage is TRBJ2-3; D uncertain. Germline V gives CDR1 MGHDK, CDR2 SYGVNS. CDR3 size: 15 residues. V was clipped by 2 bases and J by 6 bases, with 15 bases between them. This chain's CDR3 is CASSETPGHPDTQYF. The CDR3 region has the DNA TGTGCCAGCAGTGAAACGCCCGGGCACCCCGATACGCAGTATTTT.

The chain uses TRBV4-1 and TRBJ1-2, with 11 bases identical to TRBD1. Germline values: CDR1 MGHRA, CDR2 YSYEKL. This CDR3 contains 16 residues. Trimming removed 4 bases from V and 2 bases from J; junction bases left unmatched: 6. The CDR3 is CASSRTGGHTNYGYTF. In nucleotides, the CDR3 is TGCGCCAGCAGCCGGACAGGGGGCCACACAAACTATGGCTACACCTTC.

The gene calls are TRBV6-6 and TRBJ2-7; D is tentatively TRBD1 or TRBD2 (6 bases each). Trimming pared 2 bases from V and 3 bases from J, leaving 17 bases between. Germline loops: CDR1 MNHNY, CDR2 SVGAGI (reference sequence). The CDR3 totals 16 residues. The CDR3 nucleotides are TGTGCCAGCAGTTACGTCGGGGGCGTTATTGACTACGAGCAGTACTTC. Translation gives CASSYVGGVIDYEQYF.

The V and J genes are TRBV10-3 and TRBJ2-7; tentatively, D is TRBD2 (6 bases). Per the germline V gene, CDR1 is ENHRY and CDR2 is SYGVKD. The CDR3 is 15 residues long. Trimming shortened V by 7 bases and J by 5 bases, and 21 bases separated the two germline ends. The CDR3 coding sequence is TGTGCCATCACCCCGAGGAGGGACCACGTCCACGAGCAGTACTTC. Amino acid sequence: CAITPRRDHVHEQYF.

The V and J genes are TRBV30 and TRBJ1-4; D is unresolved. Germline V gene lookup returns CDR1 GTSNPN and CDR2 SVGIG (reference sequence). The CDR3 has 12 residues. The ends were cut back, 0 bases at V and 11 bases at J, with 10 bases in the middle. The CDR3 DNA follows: TGTGCCTGGAGTGTACGGGGAGGGAAACTGTTTTTT. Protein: CAWSVRGGKLFF.

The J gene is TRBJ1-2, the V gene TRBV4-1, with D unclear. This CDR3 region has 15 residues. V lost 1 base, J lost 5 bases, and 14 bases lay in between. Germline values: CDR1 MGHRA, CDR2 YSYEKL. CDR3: CASSQATSQVYGYTF. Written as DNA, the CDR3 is TGCGCCAGCAGCCAAGCCACTTCCCAGGTGTATGGCTACACCTTC.

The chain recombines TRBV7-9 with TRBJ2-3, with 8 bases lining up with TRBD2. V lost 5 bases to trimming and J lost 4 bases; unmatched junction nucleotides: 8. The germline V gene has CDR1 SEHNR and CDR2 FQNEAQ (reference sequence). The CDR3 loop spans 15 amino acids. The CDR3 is CASSLSTGGSDTQYF. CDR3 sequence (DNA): TGTGCCAGCAGCCTCTCAACGGGAGGGTCAGATACGCAGTATTTT. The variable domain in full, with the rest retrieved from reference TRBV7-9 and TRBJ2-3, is DTGVSQNPRHKITKRGQNVTFRCDPISEHNRLYWYRQTLGQGPEFLTYFQNEAQLEKSRLLSDRFSAERPKGSFSTLEIQRTEQGDSAMYLCASSLSTGGSDTQYFGPGTRLTVL.

The DNA for the CDR3 is TGTGCCAGCAGTTACGCCGGGACTAGCTCCTACGAGCAGTACTTC. Protein: CASSYAGTSSYEQYF. V usage is TRBV6-5 and J usage is TRBJ2-7; 8 nucleotides agree with TRBD2. The CDR3 totals 15 residues. CDR1 MNHEY and CDR2 SVGAGI come from the germline V gene. Germline trimming cut 2 bases from V and 0 bases from J; bases unmatched to any gene: 3.

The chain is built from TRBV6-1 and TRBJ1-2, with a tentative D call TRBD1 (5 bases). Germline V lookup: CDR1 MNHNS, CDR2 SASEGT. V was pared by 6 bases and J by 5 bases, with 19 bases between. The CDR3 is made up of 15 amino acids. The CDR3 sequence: CASSRLGTDAYGYTF. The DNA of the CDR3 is TGTGCCAGCAGCAGATTAGGGACGGACGCTTATGGCTACACCTTC.

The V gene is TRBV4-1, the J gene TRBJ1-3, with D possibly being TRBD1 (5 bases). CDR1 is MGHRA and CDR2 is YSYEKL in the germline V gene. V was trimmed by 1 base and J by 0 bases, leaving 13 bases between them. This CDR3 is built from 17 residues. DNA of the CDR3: TGCGCCAGCAGCCAAGTTCCGACAGCGTCCTCTGGAAACACCATATATTTT. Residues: CASSQVPTASSGNTIYF.

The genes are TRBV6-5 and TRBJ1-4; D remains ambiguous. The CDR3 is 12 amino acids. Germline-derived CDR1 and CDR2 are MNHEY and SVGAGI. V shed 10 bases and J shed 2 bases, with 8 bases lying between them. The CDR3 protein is CATRRTNEKLFF. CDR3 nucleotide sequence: TGTGCCACTAGGAGGACTAATGAAAAACTGTTTTTT.

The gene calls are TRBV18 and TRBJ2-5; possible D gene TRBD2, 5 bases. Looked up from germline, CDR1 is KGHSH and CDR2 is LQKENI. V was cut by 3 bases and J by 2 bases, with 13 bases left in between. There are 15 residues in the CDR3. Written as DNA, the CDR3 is TGTGCCAGCTCACCGGACGGCGGAGGACAAGAGACCCAGTACTTC. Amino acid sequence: CASSPDGGGQETQYF. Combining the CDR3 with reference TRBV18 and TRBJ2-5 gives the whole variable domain NAGVMQNPRHLVRRRGQEARLRCSPMKGHSHVYWYRQLPEEGLKFMVYLQKENIIDESGMPKERFSAEFPKEGPSILRIQQVVRGDSAAYFCASSPDGGGQETQYFGPGTRLLVL.

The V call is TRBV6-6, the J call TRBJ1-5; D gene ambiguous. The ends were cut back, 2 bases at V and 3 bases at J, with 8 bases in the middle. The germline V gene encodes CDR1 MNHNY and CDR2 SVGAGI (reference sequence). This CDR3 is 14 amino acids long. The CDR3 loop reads CASSYGQNNQPQHF. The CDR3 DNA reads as TGTGCCAGCAGTTACGGGCAGAACAATCAGCCCCAGCATTTT.

CDR3 loop: CASSDSSGAHNEQFF. CDR3 DNA sequence: TGTGCCAGCAGTGACTCAAGCGGGGCCCACAATGAGCAGTTCTTC. The rearrangement joins TRBV6-4 to TRBJ2-1, with 7 bases that match TRBD2. The germline gives CDR1 MRHNA, CDR2 SNTAGT. The CDR3 sequence is 15 residues long. Unmatched junction bases numbered 4, after V lost 0 bases and J lost 5 bases.

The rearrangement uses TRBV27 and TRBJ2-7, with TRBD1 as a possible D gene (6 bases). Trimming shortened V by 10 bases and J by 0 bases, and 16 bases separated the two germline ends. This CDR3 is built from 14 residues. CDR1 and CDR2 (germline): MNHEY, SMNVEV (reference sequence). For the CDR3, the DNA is TGTGCCACCTACCGCCAGGGGTTCTCCTACGAGCAGTACTTC. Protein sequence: CATYRQGFSYEQYF.